The rows below give T cell receptor beta chains drawn from one sample of a study of T-cell reconstitution after alpha-beta-depleted transplantation in children. A single record per CDR3 protein comes from TCRdb applying MiXCR to the PCR reads. The sample lists about 170,000 distinct CDR3 sequences, around 10% occurring once. The sample here was PBMCs, taken before TCRalphabeta/CD19-depleted stem cell transplant. The receptors originated from a boy aged 2 to 9 with acute myeloid leukemia, due to receive a stem cell transplant. The CDR3 runs from the conserved cysteine through the conserved F or W. Clone size appears in some rows only: once, few, many, or a class for an expanded clone.

j_call clone_size v_call cdr3_aa
TRBJ1-2 NA TRBV20-1 CSAIGTGYGYTF
TRBJ2-1 NA TRBV5-4 CASSLSREVGDEQFF
TRBJ2-1 many TRBV24-1 CATSDAQGSSYNEQFF
TRBJ2-1 NA TRBV14 CASSQHWTHTNEQFF
TRBJ2-5 many TRBV6-1 CASSGGEQETQYF
TRBJ1-1 many TRBV4-1 CASRGSGTEAFF
TRBJ1-6 many TRBV20-1 CSARDWGASRDRVGSPLHF
TRBJ2-2 many TRBV5-1 CASSLGGSETGELFF
TRBJ1-3 NA TRBV2 CARSSRTGGLTSGNTIYF
TRBJ2-7 many TRBV3-1 CASSPSGVEQYF
TRBJ1-4 many TRBV7-9 CASSSPLNAEKLFF
TRBJ2-4 many TRBV10-2 CASRNTGGENIQYF
TRBJ1-5 many TRBV5-1 CASRSDGYSNQPQHF
TRBJ2-1 many TRBV4-1 CASSQRTGLAGGYNEQFF
TRBJ2-2 few TRBV4-1 CASSFKQGVLTGELFF